The present entry profiles one TCR beta chain with its context. It lacks a known antigen. Per-base quality was not reported, and no clone a single base away is much larger than it. Interpreted using the paper, the time point label stands for: 24 weeks on oral tofacitinib. The treatment or condition label corresponds to: oral pan-JAK inhibitor, 5-10 mg twice daily. Lesional scalp punch biopsies and peripheral blood were obtained from alopecia areata patients. After PBMCs were isolated by density centrifugation and stained for CD3, CD4 and CD8, a FACSAria was used to sort CD4+ and CD8+ T cells. Compared with germline, V lacks 5 bases and J lacks 5 bases; bases without a gene match: 9. The CDR3 goes from the cysteine to the phenylalanine over 15 residues. The sequence is cut down to CDR3 DNA, 45 bases in frame from base 1. The CDR1 and CDR2 encoded by the germline V gene are SGHTA and FQGNSA. Library preparation employed the immunoSEQ multiplex PCR assay. To provide template for TCR sequencing, every sample had RNA extracted and reverse transcribed into cDNA. First-strand cDNA was synthesized with SuperScript III using a 2:1 mix of oligo-dT and random hexamers. A synthetic immune receptor repertoire was used to assess amplification bias, and residual bias was removed computationally. Per the authors' processing: Raw reads were preprocessed to remove errors, and CDR3 was defined by IMGT conventions from the conserved cysteine to phenylalanine. Clonality was computed by normalizing Shannon entropy by log2 of the number of productive unique TCRs and subtracting the result from 1. CD4 or CD8 identity of scalp clones was inferred by cross-referencing scalp TCRbeta sequences with sorted blood CD4 and CD8 repertoires. TCRdb re-hosts the immuneACCESS table, in-frame sequences only. Its copies lack some clones; in the studies checked, an unresolved V gene accounts for under half of them, and the cause for the rest is not known. That table gives V, J and clone size, and the DNA gave D and trimming. The sample table contains roughly 110,000 clones; only one count was recorded for around 84% of them. Less than 30% of the sample is held by the ten biggest clonotypes.

The data were obtained in a study of CD8+ T cells in alopecia areata (dated by TCRdb to the late 2010s). Broadly, across the study: Treated patients were enrolled in an open-label pilot trial of oral tofacitinib, 5 to 10 mg twice daily, for moderate-to-severe alopecia areata. Patients received tofacitinib for 6 to 18 months and were then followed off drug for 6 months to check for delayed response and recurrence. The SALT score, which quantifies the percentage of affected scalp surface area, was used to measure disease severity in treated patients. In both human patients and the C3H/HeJ mouse model, the study applied high-throughput TCRbeta sequencing to look at T cell clonal expansion in alopecia areata. Scalp tissue and sorted CD4+ and CD8+ peripheral blood T cells from patchy and totalis/universalis alopecia areata patients and from healthy controls were covered by human TCRbeta sequencing. Patients on tofacitinib were biopsied at baseline and after 4 and 24 weeks of treatment, and several of the patients also had a later scalp biopsy. Scalp clonality was compared among normal scalp (n=4), patchy alopecia areata scalp (n=8), and alopecia totalis/universalis scalp (n=8). The RNA source kit depended on sample type: the PAXgene miRNA kit for fixed scalp, the miRNeasy kit for PBMCs, and the RNeasy kit for mouse skin. TCRbeta CDR3 regions were amplified by immunoSEQ multiplex PCR using 35 Vbeta forward and 13 Jbeta reverse primers. What the work shows at the level of the full study, not this receptor alone: Higher clonality and more expanded CD8+ clones were observed in lesional scalp than in normal scalp, particularly in alopecia totalis/universalis, a finding suggestive of antigenic drive. Shared TCR sequences between patients were less evident than in mice, which may be partly attributable to HLA diversity in the patient population. Resident alphabeta T cells in normal human skin are also sequenced, complicating scalp TCR repertoire analysis, unlike mouse skin dominated by gammadelta T cells. During tofacitinib treatment, many expanded lesional clones stuck around in both scalp and blood, and this persistence may partly explain why relapse happens after treatment is stopped. Tofacitinib significantly decreased scalp clonality and the number of expanded CD8+ clones among the top 100 scalp clones. Because the treated cohort was small and included a single nonresponder, larger studies are needed to assess links between baseline CD8+ expansion and response.

The receptor comes from a human donor with alopecia areata. Material: CD8+ T cells sorted from blood, obtained at week 24, from a patient treated with tofacitinib. The chain employs TRBV7-2 and TRBJ2-7, and 10 junction bases match TRBD2. The CDR3 region reads CASSMYSGGADEQYF. The sequenced DNA: TGTGCCAGCAGCATGTACAGCGGGGGGGCCGACGAGCAGTACTTC.